This record covers a single T cell receptor (beta chain). V dropped 3 bases and J dropped 0 bases, with 8 bases sitting between them. The CDR3 has 14 amino acids. Germline CDR1 reads KGHSH; CDR2 reads LQKENI. PCR used 60 Vbeta primers and 13 Jbeta primers. Profiling relied on immunoSEQ multiplex PCR, and the TCRdb table lists in-frame clones only, not all of them. The sample records fewer than 300,000 clones, 80% being singletons. The data stem from a study of cytomegalovirus exposure and HLA in healthy donors. This receptor was obtained from a girl aged 2-10 years in good health and CMV-seronegative. The J gene is TRBJ2-5, the V gene TRBV18; the D gene is possibly TRBD2 (5 bases). Sequenced sample: PBMCs. The CDR3 loop is CASSPSLDQETQYF. CDR3 in DNA: TGTGCCAGCTCACCGTCACTAGACCAAGAGACCCAGTACTTC.